This entry is about one TCR beta chain. Its cognate antigen has yet to be identified. No clone much larger than this one lies a single base away; base qualities are absent. V and J are truncated by 3 bases and 7 bases respectively, leaving an intervening sequence of 14 bases. Including cysteine and phenylalanine, the CDR3 has 13 amino acids. The retained sequence is limited to the CDR3, 39 bases, with the frame set at the first base. Via the germline V gene, CDR1 is SGHRS and CDR2 YFSETQ. The data were obtained in a study of T cells in Graves' hyperthyroidism and ophthalmopathy (dated by TCRdb to the late 2010s). Notes on the research overall: TCR V-J signatures able to tell the groups apart were searched for in a discovery cohort of 90 to 100 patients, of whom fewer than 45 had Graves' ophthalmopathy and roughly 58 had stable Graves' hyperthyroidism. In over five Graves' hyperthyroidism patients, the study also compared T-cell repertoires from thyroid tissue with T-cell repertoires from blood. Following sampling, methimazole starting at 30 mg daily was given to hyperthyroidism patients, and high-dose intravenous methylprednisolone was given to ophthalmopathy patients. TCR Vbeta CDR3 sequencing of approximately 140 peripheral blood samples (43 ophthalmopathy, under 80 hyperthyroidism and some 17 progressor patients) is reported in the paper. For training and testing, the 100 patients in the discovery cohort were randomly divided in a 7:3 ratio. Prospective prediction of ophthalmopathy was tested in an independent validation cohort consisting of fewer than 20 hyperthyroidism patients and some 15 patients who later progressed to ophthalmopathy.

The TCR beta CDR3 regions were amplified from the RNA transcripts. The first round of RT-PCR for the TCR CDR3 was performed with the HTBI primer set and the Qiagen OneStep RT-PCR kit. The libraries were constructed in a second round of multiplex PCR and then size-selected and purified. Libraries were sequenced paired-end with 100 bp reads on an Illumina HiSeq2000. Regarding the original processing steps: SOAPnuke was used to process the raw data, throwing out any read that contained adapters or uncalled bases, had a mean Phred below 15, or lacked an exact constant-primer or identifier match. COPE v1.2.5 was used to merge the high-quality paired reads, and each unique nucleotide sequence was defined as a clonotype. MiTCR v1.1 was used to align clonotypes to the IMGT TRBV, TRBD and TRBJ reference segments. The analysis included only V-J combinations with a frequency above 0.0001, which together covered roughly 99% of the repertoires. A TCS score was defined as the ratio of F50 (clonal expansion) to E x V (chaos), with BLOSUM62-based TCRdist applied between CDR3 peptides within each V-J. Welch's t-statistics and random forest reduced around 520 V-J features to fewer than 15, which were used in a naive Bayes classifier (R e1071). The similarity between thyroid and blood repertoires was quantified using the Morisita-Horn index. TCRdb reran the public reads through fastp at Q25 and MiXCR, keeping productive beta chains. Rows with one shared CDR3 protein collapse into an entry with the most common genes and DNA. TCRdb, not the original authors, processed these V and J calls. The sample profile shows 480,000 or so distinct CDR3 sequences; 46% of them were found once. The leading ten clones occupy approximately 44% of the sample.

On the study overall, not on this receptor specifically: No statistical method was used to fix the sample size in advance, and group allocation was not hidden from the investigators. In validation, the model predicted progression to ophthalmopathy with around 71% sensitivity and approximately 74% specificity, a median of around 6.6 months before onset. Most expanded thyroid clonotypes (frequency above 0.001) were also detected in blood, suggesting blood repertoires may reflect thyroid immune responses. A 13 V-J signature model separated ophthalmopathy from stable hyperthyroidism, with around 88% sensitivity and roughly 81% specificity in cross-validation and 80%/75% in testing.

The study excluded patients with uncontrolled infections, other autoimmune diseases, pregnancy or lactation. Clinical symptoms, serum thyroxine and TRAb, thyroid ultrasound, and orbital computed tomography formed the basis for the diagnoses. Total RNA was extracted using Trizol reagent, and RNA quality was assessed on an Agilent 2100 Bioanalyzer. This receptor was obtained from an adult woman with Graves' disease, either hyperthyroidism or ophthalmopathy (not recorded which). This receptor chain uses TRBV5-1 and TRBJ2-7; a tentative D call is TRBD2 (5 bases match). The sequenced sample consisted of peripheral blood or thyroid tissue (not recorded which). The nucleotide sequence is given as TGCGCCAGCAGCTCGACTGGTTCGGGGGAGCAGTACTTC. Translated, it reads CASSSTGSGEQYF.